This TCR beta chain is drawn from a study of blood T cell repertoires in COVID-19. Study-level information: Whether acute or convalescent, the COVID-19 samples came from the United States, Italy and Spain. Sources were T cells, B-cell-depleted T cells, or PBMCs; the material itself was cDNA or gDNA.

The CDR3 is 18 amino acids in total, end residues counted. Comments on this clone: The limits of the CDR3 on the DNA are not certain, so only TCRdb's listed CDR3 is given.

TCRdb keeps only in-frame clones here, not all; method: immunoSEQ multiplex PCR. The sample consists of roughly 120,000 clones, less than 95% of them appearing once. The specimen was peripheral blood. V and J are TRBV21-1 and TRBJ2-7; TRBD1, the D gene given by the table, was not confirmed from the DNA. TRBV21-1 is a pseudogene. This clonotype originated in a human donor with active COVID-19. The donor label of this sample is uncertain. CDR3 sequence: CASSRRFGTGASSYEQYF.